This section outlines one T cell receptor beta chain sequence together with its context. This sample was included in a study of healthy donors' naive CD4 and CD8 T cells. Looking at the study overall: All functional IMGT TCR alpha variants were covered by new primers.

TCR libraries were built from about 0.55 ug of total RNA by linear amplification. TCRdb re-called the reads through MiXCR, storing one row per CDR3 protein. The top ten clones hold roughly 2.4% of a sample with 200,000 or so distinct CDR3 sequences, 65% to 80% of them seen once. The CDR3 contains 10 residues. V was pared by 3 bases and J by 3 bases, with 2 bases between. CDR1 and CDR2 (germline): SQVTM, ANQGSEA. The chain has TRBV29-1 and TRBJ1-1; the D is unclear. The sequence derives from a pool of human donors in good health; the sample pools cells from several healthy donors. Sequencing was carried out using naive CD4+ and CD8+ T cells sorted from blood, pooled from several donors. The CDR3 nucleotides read TGCAGCGTTGAGTACACTGAAGCTTTCTTT. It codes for CSVEYTEAFF.